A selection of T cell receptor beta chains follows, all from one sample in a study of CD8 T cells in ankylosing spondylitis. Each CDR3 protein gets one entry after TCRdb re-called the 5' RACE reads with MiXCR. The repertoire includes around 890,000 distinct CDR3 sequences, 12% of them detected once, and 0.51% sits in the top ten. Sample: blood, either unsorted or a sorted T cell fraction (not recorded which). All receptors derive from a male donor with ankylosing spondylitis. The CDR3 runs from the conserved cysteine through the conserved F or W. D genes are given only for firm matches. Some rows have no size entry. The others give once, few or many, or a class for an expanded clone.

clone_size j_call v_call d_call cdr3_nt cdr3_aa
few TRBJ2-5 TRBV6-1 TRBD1 TGTGCCAGCAACAGACAGGGGACAGAGACCCAGTACTTC CASNRQGTETQYF
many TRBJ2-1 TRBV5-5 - TGTGCCAGCAGCTCAATGTTCCCCTACAATGAGCAGTTCTTC CASSSMFPYNEQFF
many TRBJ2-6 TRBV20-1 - TGCAGTGCTAGAGCAGGGACTGGGGCCAACGTCCTGACTTTC CSARAGTGANVLTF
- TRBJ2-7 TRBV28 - TGTGCCAGCAAAAATGGACAGATCTACGAGCAGTACTTC CASKNGQIYEQYF
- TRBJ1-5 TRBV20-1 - TGCAGTGCTAGAGATTTCCGAGTGGGGGGGCGTCATAGCAATCAGCCCCAGCATTTT CSARDFRVGGRHSNQPQHF
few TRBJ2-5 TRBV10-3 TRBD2 TGTGCCATCAGCCCCTTAGCGGGCGATGTGGTAGAGACCCAGTACTTC CAISPLAGDVVETQYF
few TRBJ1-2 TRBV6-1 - TGTGCCAGCAGTCTTGGGGGGGCTGTATCCAACTATGGCTACACCTTC CASSLGGAVSNYGYTF
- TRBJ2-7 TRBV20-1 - TGCAGTGCGCCGGGCCTCTCCTACGAGCAGTACTTC CSAPGLSYEQYF
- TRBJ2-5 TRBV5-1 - TGCGCCAGCAGCACTATTCCCGGGGCTCAAGAGACCCAGTACTTC CASSTIPGAQETQYF
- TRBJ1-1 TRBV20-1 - TGCAGTGCCCCCGGGACCGGGGAGGATTTCTTT CSAPGTGEDFF
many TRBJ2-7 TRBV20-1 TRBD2 TGCAGTGCTATGAGCGGGAGAGGGAACTACGAGCAGTACTTC CSAMSGRGNYEQYF
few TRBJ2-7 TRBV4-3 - TGCGCCAGCAGCCAAGTGCAAGCCTACGAGCAGTACTTC CASSQVQAYEQYF
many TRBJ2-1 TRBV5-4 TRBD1 TGTGCCAGCCAGGACAGGCGGAATGGTGAGCAGTTCTTC CASQDRRNGEQFF
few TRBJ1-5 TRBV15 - TGTGCCACCAGCAGAGGGAGGGGCAGCACGAGCAATCAGCCCCAGCATTTT CATSRGRGSTSNQPQHF
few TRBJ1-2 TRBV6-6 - TGTGCCAGCAGTTACTCGTTAGGAGATAACACCTTC CASSYSLGDNTF
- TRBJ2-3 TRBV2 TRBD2 TGTGCCAGCTTTAGGCGGGAGCCAGATACGCAGTATTTT CASFRREPDTQYF
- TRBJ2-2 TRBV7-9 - TGTGCCAGGAGTGGTTCGAACACCGGGGAGCTGTTTTTT CARSGSNTGELFF
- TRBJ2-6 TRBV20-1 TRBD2 TGCAGTGCCAAAAAGCGGGGCAACGTCCTGACTTTC CSAKKRGNVLTF
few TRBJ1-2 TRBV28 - TGTGCCAGCAGTTTCACGACAGAGTACTATGGCTACACCTTC CASSFTTEYYGYTF
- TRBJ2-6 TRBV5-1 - TGCGCCAGCTCGGGGGGCCCTGGGGCCAACGTCCTGACTTTC CASSGGPGANVLTF
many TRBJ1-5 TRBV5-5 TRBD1 TGTGCCAGCAGCTTGGGACAGGGGCGGGGGCCCCAGCATTTT CASSLGQGRGPQHF
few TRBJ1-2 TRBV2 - TGTGCCAGCAGCCTCGACAGATTCCAAGGCTACACCTTC CASSLDRFQGYTF